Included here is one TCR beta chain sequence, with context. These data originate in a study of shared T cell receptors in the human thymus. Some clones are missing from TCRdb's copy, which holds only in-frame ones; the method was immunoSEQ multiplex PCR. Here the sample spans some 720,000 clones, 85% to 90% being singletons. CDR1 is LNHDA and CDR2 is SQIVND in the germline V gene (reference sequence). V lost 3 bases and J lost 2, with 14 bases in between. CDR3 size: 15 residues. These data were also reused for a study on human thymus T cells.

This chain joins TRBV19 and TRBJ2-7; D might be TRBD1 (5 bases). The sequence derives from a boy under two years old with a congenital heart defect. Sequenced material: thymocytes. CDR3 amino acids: CASSIGDSLTYEQYF. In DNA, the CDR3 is TGTGCCAGTAGTATTGGTGACAGTCTTACCTACGAGCAGTACTTC. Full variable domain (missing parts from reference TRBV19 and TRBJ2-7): DGGITQSPKYLFRKEGQNVTLSCEQNLNHDAMYWYRQDPGQGLRLIYYSQIVNDFQKGDIAEGYSVSREKKESFPLTVTSAQKNPTAFYLCASSIGDSLTYEQYFGPGTRLTVT.